The 8 T cell receptor beta chains given below trace back to one sample, sequenced in a study of T cell repertoires in cytomegalovirus infection. TCRdb independently ran MiXCR on the reads; one entry per CDR3 protein. Counted here are about 740,000 distinct CDR3 sequences, 35% occurring once; the ten biggest clones make up 2.5% to 3.5%. The specimen was PBMCs. The receptors were gathered from a human donor in good health (CMV status not recorded). Some clones in this sample may be carry-over from other donors' samples.

Only a few counts were recorded for this clonotype. The CDR3 nucleotides are TGTGCCAGCAGTGAGGCCGGGGGGGGAATCTATGGCTACACCTTC. It specifies CASSEAGGGIYGYTF. The V and J genes are TRBV27 and TRBJ1-2; weak D call: TRBD1 (5 bases). Trimming took off 5 bases at V and 4 bases at J, with 17 bases between the two ends. This CDR3 comprises 15 residues. Germline CDR1 and CDR2: MNHEY and SMNVEV (reference sequence).

V is TRBV10-3 and J is TRBJ2-2; TRBD1 aligns across 7 bases. Germline CDR1 is ENHRY and CDR2 is SYGVKD. The CDR3 spans 16 residues. V trimming: 6 bases; J trimming: 0 bases; junction bases outside the gene matches: 7. The CDR3 region has the DNA TGTGCCATCAGAAATACCGGGACAGCGAACACCGGGGAGCTGTTTTTT. Amino acids: CAIRNTGTANTGELFF.

V is TRBV7-6 and J is TRBJ2-7; D may be TRBD1 (7 bases). CDR1 and CDR2 from the germline V gene are SGHVS and FNYEAQ. The V and J ends lost 1 base and 1 base respectively, with 14 bases between them. This CDR3 is 16 amino acids long. CDR3 sequence reads: CASSLGWGDSSYEQYF. Written as DNA, the CDR3 is TGTGCCAGCAGCTTAGGTTGGGGGGACAGTTCCTACGAGCAGTACTTC.

This clonotype came up a few times. This chain uses TRBV2 with TRBJ1-5, with D uncertain. The V gene's germline CDR1 is SNHLY and CDR2 FYNNEI. The CDR3 loop spans 13 amino acids. The ends were cut back, 6 bases at V and 4 bases at J, with 10 bases in the middle. CDR3 DNA: TGTGCCAGCAGCGATTCAGAGAATCAGCCCCAGCATTTT. Its translation: CASSDSENQPQHF.

This clonotype was found a few times. J is TRBJ1-1 and V is TRBV7-2; a weak D match, TRBD1 (5 bases). The CDR3 runs to 15 residues. V was shortened by 1 base and J by 7 bases, with 16 bases between the two germline ends. Germline lookup yields CDR1 SGHTA and CDR2 FQGNSA. The CDR3 coding sequence is TGTGCCAGCAGCTTAGGGTGGGGAGGGGTGGGTGAAGCTTTCTTT. Protein: CASSLGWGGVGEAFF.

The rearrangement uses TRBV28 and TRBJ2-1, with 9 bases aligning to TRBD1. Germline CDR1 reads MDHEN; CDR2 reads SYDVKM. The length of the CDR3 is 15 residues. V shed 6 bases, J shed 8 bases, and the junction held 11 bases outside the gene matches. CDR3 DNA sequence: TGTGCCAGCAGACAGACAGGGGGTAGGATGGATGAGCAGTTCTTC. Protein: CASRQTGGRMDEQFF.

This clonotype was seen ten or more times. The chain couples TRBV11-2 to TRBJ2-1; 11 bases are shared with TRBD2. The CDR3 covers 14 residues. With V trimmed by 5 bases and J by 7 bases, 4 bases remained unmatched. Germline lookup yields CDR1 SGHAT and CDR2 FQNNGV. The CDR3 DNA follows: TGTGCCAGCAGCCCGAGACTAGCGGGGAATGAGCAGTTCTTC. It yields the protein CASSPRLAGNEQFF.

V usage is TRBV5-6 and J usage is TRBJ1-1; 7 nucleotides align to TRBD1. The CDR3 length is 15 residues. With V trimmed by 2 bases and J by 3 bases, 7 bases remained unmatched. Germline lookup yields CDR1 SGHDT and CDR2 YYEEEE. CDR3 DNA: TGTGCCAGCAGCTTCGCCGACAGGGTTGACACTGAAGCTTTCTTT. It translates to CASSFADRVDTEAFF. The variable domain in full, with the rest retrieved from reference TRBV5-6 and TRBJ1-1, is DAGVTQSPTHLIKTRGQQVTLRCSPKSGHDTVSWYQQALGQGPQFIFQYYEEEERQRGNFPDRFSGHQFPNYSSELNVNALLLGDSALYLCASSFADRVDTEAFFGQGTRLTVV.